A single count supports the clone carrying this T cell receptor beta chain. Its cognate antigen is unknown. This sample is part of a study of CD8+ T cells in alopecia areata. Turning to the study itself: Treated patients were dosed with oral tofacitinib, taking 5 to 10 mg twice daily. Regarding the study as a whole: Scalp clonality, together with expanded CD8+ clones among the top 100, fell significantly with tofacitinib. A single nonresponder leaves the baseline CD8+ expansion link to response uncertain.

The germline CDR1 and CDR2 sequences are MGHRA and YSYEKL. V lost 0 bases and J 5 bases, leaving 13 bases between the germline ends. The CDR3 has 15 amino acids. The treatment: oral pan-JAK inhibitor, 5-10 mg twice daily. Individuals with alopecia areata gave both lesional scalp punch biopsies and peripheral blood for collection. cDNA reverse transcribed from extracted RNA served as the sequencing template. Measured with immunoSEQ multiplex PCR; TCRdb has only the in-frame clones, and not every one. The table has roughly 110,000 clones, roughly three fifths seen once. This chain joins TRBV4-1 and TRBJ1-2, with unresolved D. Sample: CD4+ T cells sorted from blood, taken at week 24, from a patient treated with tofacitinib. The source of this sequence is a human donor with alopecia areata. The CDR3 spells CASSQDLAAPYGYTF. CDR3 in DNA: TGCGCCAGCAGCCAAGATTTGGCGGCGCCTTATGGCTACACCTTC.